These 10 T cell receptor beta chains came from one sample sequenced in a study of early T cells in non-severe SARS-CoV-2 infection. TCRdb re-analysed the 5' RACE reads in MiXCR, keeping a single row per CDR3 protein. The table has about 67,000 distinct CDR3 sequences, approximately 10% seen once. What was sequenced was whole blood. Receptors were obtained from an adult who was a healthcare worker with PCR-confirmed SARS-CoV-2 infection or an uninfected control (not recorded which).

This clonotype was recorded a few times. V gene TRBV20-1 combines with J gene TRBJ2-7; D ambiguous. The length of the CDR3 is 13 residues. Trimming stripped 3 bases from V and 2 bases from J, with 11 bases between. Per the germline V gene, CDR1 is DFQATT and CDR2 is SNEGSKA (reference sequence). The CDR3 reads CSARVGTTYEQYF. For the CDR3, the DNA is TGCAGTGCTAGGGTGGGCACCACCTACGAGCAGTACTTC.

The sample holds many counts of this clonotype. This CDR3 reads CASSFSSIRTEAFF. CDR3 sequence (DNA): TGTGCCAGCAGTTTTAGTTCCATAAGAACTGAAGCTTTCTTT. The chain combines TRBV7-9 with TRBJ1-1; D is uncertain. The germline V gene encodes CDR1 SEHNR and CDR2 FQNEAQ (reference sequence). CDR3 length equals 14 residues. Trimming removed 6 bases at V and 5 bases at J, with 16 bases between.

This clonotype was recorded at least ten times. CDR3 coding DNA: TGTGCCAGCAGCGCTGGGACAGGGGGGACCTATGGCTACACCTTC. It codes for CASSAGTGGTYGYTF. The chain employs TRBV5-6 and TRBJ1-2; 11 bases fit TRBD1. The CDR3 covers 15 residues. CDR1 and CDR2 (germline): SGHDT, YYEEEE. V lost 4 bases, J lost 4 bases, and 6 bases stayed unmatched.

CDR3 sequence reads: CASSHINEQFF. CDR3 in DNA: TGTGCCAGCAGTCACATAAATGAGCAGTTCTTC. This chain links TRBV6-2 or TRBV6-3 with TRBJ2-1; D remains ambiguous. Germline V gene sequence: CDR1 MNHEY, CDR2 SVGEGT. This CDR3 comprises 11 residues. Trimming removed 5 bases from V and 7 bases from J, with 6 bases in between.

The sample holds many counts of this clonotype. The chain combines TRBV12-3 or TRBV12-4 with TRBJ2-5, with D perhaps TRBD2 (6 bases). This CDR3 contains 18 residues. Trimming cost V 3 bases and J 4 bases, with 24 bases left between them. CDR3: CASSFGSGQTVIRETQYF. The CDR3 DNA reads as TGTGCCAGCAGTTTCGGGAGCGGCCAGACGGTTATCAGAGAGACCCAGTACTTC.

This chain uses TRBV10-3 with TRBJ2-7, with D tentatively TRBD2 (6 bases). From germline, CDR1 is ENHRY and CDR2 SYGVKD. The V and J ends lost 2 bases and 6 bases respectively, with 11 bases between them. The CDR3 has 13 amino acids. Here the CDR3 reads CAISESGSGEQYF. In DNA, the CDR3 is TGTGCCATCAGTGAGAGCGGGTCAGGCGAGCAGTACTTC.

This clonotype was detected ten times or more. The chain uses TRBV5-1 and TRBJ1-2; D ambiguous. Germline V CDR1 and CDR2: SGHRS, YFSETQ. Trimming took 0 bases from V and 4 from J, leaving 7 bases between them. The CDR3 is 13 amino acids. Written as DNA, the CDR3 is TGCGCCAGCAGCTTGGTACCTGGCTATGGCTACACCTTC. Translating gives CASSLVPGYGYTF.

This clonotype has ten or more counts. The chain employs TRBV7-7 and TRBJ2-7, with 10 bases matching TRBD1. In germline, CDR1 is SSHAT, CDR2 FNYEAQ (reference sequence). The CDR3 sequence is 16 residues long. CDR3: CASGTAGQGRSYEQYF. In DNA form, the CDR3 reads TGTGCTAGCGGGACGGCGGGACAGGGGAGATCCTACGAGCAGTACTTC.

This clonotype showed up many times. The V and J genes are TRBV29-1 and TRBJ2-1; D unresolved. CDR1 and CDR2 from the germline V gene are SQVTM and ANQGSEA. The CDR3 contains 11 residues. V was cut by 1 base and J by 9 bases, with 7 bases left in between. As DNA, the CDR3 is TGCAGCGTTGAAGTGAACGGTGAGCAGTTCTTC. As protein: CSVEVNGEQFF.

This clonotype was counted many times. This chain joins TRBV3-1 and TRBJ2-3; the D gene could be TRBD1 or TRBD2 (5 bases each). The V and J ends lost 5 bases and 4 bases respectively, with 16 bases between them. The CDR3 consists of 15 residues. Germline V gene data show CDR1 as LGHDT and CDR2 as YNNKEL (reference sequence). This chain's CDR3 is CASSSPGRRSDTQYF. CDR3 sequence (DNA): TGTGCCAGCAGCTCCCCGGGGCGCAGGTCAGATACGCAGTATTTT.